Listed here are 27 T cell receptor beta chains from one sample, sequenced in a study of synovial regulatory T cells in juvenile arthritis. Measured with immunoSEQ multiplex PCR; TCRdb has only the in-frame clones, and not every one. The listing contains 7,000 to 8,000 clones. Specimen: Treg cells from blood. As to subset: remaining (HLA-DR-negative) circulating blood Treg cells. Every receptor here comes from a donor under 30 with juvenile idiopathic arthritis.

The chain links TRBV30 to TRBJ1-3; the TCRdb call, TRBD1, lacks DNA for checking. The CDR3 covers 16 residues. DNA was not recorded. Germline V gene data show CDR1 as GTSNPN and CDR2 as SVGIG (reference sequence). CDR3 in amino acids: CAWSVWGQGAGNTIYF. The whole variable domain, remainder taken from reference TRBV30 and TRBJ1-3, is SQTIHQWPATLVQPVGSPLSLECTVEGTSNPNLYWYRQAAGRGLQLLFYSVGIGQISSEVPQNLSASRPQDRQFILSSKKLLLSDSGFYLCAWSVWGQGAGNTIYFGEGSWLTVV.

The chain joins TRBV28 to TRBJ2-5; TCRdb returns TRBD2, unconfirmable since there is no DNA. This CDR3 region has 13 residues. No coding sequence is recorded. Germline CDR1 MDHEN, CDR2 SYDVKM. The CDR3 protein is CASSLWAGETQYF.

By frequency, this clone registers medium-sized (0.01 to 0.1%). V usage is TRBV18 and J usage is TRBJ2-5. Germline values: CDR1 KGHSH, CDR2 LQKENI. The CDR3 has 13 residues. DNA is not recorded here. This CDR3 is CASSPPGPGTQYF.

CDR3 region: CASSETLGGHTDTQYF. The V call is TRBV6-1, the J call TRBJ2-3; as DNA is missing, the TRBD2 call by TCRdb cannot be tested. This CDR3 has 16 residues. Only the protein is available. CDR1 is MNHNS and CDR2 is SASEGT in the germline V gene.

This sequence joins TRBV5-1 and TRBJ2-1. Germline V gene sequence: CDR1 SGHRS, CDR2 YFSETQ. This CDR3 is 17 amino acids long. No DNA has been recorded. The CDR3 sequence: CASSLLDRQSSYNEQFF.

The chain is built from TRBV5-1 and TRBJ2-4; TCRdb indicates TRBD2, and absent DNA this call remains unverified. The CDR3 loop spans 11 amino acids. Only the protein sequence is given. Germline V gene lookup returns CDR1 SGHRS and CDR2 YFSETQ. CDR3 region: CASSPGNIQYF.

CDR3 region: CASSLVRGSTEAFF. The chain has TRBV10-1 and TRBJ1-1; TCRdb designates TRBD1, a call that cannot be tested without DNA. Germline-derived CDR1 and CDR2 are WNHNN and SYGVQD (reference sequence). There are 14 residues in the CDR3. The DNA sequence is not available.

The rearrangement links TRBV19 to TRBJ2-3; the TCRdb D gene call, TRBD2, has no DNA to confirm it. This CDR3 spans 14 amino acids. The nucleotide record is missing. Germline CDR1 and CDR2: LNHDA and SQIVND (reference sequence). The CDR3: CASQGRAPTDTQYF.

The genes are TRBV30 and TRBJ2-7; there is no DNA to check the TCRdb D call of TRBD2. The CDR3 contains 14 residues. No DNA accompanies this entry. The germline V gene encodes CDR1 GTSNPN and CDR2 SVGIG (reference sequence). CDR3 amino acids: CAWSALNGVHEQYF.

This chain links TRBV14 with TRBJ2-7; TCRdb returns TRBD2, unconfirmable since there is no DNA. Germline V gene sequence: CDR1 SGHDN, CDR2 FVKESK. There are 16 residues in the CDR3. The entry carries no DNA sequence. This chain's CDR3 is CASSQGGGRGTYEQYF.

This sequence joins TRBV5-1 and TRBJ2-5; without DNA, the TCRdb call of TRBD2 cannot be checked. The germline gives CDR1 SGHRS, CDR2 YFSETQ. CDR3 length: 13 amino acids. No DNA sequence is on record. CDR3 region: CASSGGPEETQYF.

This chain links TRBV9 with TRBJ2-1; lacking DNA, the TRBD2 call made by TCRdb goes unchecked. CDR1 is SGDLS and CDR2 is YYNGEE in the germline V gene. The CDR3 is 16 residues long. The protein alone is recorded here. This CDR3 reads CASSVSGGSSYNEQFF.

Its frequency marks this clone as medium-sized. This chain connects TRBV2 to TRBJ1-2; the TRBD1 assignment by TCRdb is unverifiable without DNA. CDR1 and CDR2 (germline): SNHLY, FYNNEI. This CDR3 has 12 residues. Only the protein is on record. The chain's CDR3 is CASSRQNYGYTF.

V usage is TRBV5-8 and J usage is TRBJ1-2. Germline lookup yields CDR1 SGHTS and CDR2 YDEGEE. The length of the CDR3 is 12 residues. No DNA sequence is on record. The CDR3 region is CASSRGGYGYTF.

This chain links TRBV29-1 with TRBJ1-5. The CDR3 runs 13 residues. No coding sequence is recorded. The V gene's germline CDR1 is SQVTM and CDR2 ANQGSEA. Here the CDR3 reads CSVTDGSNQPQHF. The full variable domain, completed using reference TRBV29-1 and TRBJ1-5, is SAVISQKPSRDICQRGTSLTIQCQVDSQVTMMFWYRQQPGQSLTLIATANQGSEATYESGFVIDKFPISRPNLTFSTLTVSNMSPEDSSIYLCSVTDGSNQPQHFGDGTRLSIL.

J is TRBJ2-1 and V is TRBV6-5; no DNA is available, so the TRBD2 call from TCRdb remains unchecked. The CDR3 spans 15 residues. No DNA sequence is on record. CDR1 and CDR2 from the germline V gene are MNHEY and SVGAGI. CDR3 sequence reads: CASSYVGSRGNEQFF.

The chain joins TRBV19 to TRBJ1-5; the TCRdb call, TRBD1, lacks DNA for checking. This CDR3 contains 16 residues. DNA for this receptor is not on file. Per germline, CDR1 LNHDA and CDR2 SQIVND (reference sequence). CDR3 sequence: CASSGMDRGYNQPQHF.

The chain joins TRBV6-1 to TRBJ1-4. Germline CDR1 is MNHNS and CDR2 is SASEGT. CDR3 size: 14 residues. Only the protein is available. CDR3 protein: CASLRGVGGEKLFF.

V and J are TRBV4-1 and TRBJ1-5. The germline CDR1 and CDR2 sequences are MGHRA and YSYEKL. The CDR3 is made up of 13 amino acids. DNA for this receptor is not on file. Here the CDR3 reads CASSQSGDQPQHF.

CDR3 sequence reads: CASGLHREDEQFF. V and J are TRBV12-5 and TRBJ2-1. The germline V gene encodes CDR1 LGHNT and CDR2 FRNRAP. The CDR3 is 13 amino acids. DNA is not on record.

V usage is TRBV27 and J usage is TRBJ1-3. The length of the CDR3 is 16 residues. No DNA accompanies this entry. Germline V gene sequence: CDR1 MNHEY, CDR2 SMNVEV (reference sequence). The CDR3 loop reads CASSLSGGSVPNTIYF.

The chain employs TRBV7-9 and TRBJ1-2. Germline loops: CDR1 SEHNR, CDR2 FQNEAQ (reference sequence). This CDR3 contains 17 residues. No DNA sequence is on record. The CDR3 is CASSSLGAGADYYGYTF.

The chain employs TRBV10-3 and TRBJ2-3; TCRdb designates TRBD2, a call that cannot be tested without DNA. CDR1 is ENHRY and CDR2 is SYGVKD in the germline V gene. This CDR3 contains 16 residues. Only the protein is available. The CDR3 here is CAISGGSGKGTDTQYF.

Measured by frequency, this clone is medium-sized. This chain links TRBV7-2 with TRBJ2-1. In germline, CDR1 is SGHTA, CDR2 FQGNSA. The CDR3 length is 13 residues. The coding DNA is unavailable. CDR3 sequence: CASSSPSYNEQFF.

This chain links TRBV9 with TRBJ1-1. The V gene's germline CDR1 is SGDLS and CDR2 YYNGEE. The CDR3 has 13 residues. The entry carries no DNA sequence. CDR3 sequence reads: CASSVARNTEAFF.

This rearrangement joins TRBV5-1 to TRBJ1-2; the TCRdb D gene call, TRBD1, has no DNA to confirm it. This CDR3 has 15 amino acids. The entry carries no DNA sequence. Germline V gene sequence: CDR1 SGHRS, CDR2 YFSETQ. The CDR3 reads CASSLAGTGGGGYTF.

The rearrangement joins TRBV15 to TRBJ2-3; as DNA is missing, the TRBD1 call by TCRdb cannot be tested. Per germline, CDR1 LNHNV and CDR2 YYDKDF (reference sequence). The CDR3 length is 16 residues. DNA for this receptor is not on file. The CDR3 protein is CATSRDNRGMTDTQYF. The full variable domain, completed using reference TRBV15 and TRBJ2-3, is DAMVIQNPRYQVTQFGKPVTLSCSQTLNHNVMYWYQQKSSQAPKLLFHYYDKDFNNEADTPDNFQSRRPNTSFCFLDIRSPGLGDTAMYLCATSRDNRGMTDTQYFGPGTRLTVL.